This entry is about one T cell receptor beta chain. Germline V CDR1 and CDR2: SGDLS, YYNGEE. The CDR3 spans 15 residues. V lost 4 bases and J 3 bases, leaving 17 bases between the germline ends. This specimen belongs to a study of shared clonotypes between healthy human individuals. Adult donors, all healthy and HIV-negative, had no recent acute infections or vaccinations. When samples were unsorted, around 90 million PBMCs were used for genomic DNA. Unsorted PBMC replicate PCRs drew on around 300 ng DNA, representing some 32,000 T cell genomes. Using immunoSEQ multiplex PCR, the repertoire was profiled, and TCRdb retains in-frame clones only, with some absent. The profile shows about 460,000 clones, roughly three quarters of them singletons.

The chain employs TRBV9 and TRBJ2-7, with D tentatively TRBD2 (5 bases). What was sequenced was PBMCs. The receptor was isolated from a woman between 40 and 50 years old in good health. Some clones in this sample may be carry-over from other donors' samples. The CDR3 sequence is CASSPQEAGLYEQYF. The CDR3 nucleotides are TGTGCCAGCAGCCCCCAGGAGGCAGGACTCTACGAGCAGTACTTC. The variable domain in full, with the rest retrieved from reference TRBV9 and TRBJ2-7, is DSGVTQTPKHLITATGQRVTLRCSPRSGDLSVYWYQQSLDQGLQFLIQYYNGEERAKGNILERFSAQQFPDLHSELNLSSLELGDSALYFCASSPQEAGLYEQYFGPGTRLTVT.